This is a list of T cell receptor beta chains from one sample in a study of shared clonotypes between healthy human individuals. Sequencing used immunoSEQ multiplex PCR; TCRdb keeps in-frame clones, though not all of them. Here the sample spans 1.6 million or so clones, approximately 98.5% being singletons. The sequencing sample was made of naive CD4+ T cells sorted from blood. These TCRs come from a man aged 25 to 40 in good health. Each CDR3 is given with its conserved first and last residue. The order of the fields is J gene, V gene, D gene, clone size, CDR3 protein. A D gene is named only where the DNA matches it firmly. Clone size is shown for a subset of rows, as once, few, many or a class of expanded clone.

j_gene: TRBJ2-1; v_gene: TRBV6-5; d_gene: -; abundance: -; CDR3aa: CASSGRGNEQFF
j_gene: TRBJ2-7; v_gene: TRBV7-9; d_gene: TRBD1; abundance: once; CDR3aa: CASSKGQEGTYEQYF
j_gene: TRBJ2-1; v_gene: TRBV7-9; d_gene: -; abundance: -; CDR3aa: CASSIGGGRVEQFF
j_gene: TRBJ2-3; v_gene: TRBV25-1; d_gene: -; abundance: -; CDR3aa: CASKAHSTDTQYF
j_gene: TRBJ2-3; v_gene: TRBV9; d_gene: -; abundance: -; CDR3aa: CASSVANTGYPSTDTQYF
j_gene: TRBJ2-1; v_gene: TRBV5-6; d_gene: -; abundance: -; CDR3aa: CASSLNLAHYNEQFF
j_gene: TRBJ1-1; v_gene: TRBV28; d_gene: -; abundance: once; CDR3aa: CASSSAHQEAFF
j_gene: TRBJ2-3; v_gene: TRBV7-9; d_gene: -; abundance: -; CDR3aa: CASSFGDTQYF
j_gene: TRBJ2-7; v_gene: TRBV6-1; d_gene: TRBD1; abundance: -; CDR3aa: CASSDGTGEGEQYF
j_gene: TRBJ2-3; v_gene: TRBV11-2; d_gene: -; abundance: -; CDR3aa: CASSLVDRKVDSEADTQYF
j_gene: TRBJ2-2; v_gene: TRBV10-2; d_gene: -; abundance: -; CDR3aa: CASRFLPGELFF
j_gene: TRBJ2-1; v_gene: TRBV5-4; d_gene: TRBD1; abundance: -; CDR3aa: CASSLGPRPGTGDNEQFF
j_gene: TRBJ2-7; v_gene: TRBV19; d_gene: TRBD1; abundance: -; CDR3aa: CASNRGLGYEQYF
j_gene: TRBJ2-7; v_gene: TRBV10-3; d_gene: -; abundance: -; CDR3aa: CAISARAHEQYF
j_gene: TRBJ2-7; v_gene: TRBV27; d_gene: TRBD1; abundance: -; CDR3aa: CASRRKPGQSYEQYF
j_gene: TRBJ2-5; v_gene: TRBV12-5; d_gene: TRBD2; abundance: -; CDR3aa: CASGLGTSGRYHQETQYF
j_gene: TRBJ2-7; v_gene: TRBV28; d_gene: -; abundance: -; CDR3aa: CASSLRRGDGQYF
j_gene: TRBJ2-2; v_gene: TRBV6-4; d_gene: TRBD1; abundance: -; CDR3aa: CASSRDSPTASATGELFF
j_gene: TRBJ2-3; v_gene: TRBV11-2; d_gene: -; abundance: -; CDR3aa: CASSQTGNTQYF
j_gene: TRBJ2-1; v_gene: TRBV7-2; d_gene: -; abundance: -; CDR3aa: CASSFLVPPYNEQFF
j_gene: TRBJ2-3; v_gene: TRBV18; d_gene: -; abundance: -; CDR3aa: CASSPQGFVSDTQYF
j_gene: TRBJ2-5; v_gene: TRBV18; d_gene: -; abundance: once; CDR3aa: CASSPLGGESQETQYF
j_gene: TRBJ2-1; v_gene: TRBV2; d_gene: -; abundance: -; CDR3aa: CASFGSTGQIYNEQFF
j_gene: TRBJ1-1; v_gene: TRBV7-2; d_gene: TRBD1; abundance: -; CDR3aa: CASSSTGVLGAFF
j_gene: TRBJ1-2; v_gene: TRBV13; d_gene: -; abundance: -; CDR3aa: CASSLTQGVFGYTF
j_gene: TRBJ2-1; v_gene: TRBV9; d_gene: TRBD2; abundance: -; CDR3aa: CASSPGLAGWGYNEQFF
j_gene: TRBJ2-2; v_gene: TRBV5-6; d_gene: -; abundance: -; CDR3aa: CASFPQRRTGELFF
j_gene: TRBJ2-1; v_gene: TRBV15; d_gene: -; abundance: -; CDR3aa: CATSKSYDSSYNEQFF
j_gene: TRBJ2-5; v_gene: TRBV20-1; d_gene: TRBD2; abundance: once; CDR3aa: CSARGGETQYF
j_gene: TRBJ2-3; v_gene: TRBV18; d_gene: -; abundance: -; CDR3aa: CASSAVTGTLPDTQYF
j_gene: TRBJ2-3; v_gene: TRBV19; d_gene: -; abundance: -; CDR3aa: CASSISGGADTQYF
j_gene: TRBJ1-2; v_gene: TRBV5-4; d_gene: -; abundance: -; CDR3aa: CASSLDINYGYTF
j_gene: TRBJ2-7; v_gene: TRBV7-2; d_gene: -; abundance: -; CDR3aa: CASSLTWGQLYEQYF